In its sample, the clone carrying this T cell receptor beta chain was seen many times. Its antigen is unknown. One entry per CDR3 protein results from TCRdb running MiXCR on the reads. This table has over 100,000 distinct CDR3 sequences, 10% appearing once. These data come from a study of T cell repertoires in cytomegalovirus infection. Study-wide background: Carrying CMV and the relevant HLA type showed in public TCR beta signatures. Notes on the study in general: There were HLA-C-restricted CMV-specific TCR beta clonotypes dominating the ex vivo response. The cumulative frequency of public TCR beta families distinguished individuals who carried CMV together with the relevant HLA.

The V end was cut by 1 base, the J end by 6 bases, with 13 bases between. Germline CDR1 is SEHNR and CDR2 is FQNEAQ (reference sequence). The CDR3 totals 14 residues. This clonotype was sampled from a human donor in good health (CMV status not recorded). Some clones in this sample may be carry-over from other donors' samples. The chain has TRBV7-9 and TRBJ2-7; D may match TRBD1 or TRBD2 (5 bases each). The sample was PBMCs, sequenced either directly or after in vitro stimulation (not recorded which). The CDR3 region has the DNA TGTGCCAGCAGCTTAGAGATGGGTGGGACCGAGCAGTACGTC. This encodes CASSLEMGGTEQYV.